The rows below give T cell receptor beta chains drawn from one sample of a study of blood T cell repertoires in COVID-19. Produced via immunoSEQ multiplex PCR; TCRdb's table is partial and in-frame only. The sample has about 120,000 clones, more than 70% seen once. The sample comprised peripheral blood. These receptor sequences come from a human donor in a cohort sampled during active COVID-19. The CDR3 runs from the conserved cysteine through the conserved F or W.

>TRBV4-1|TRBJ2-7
CASSQTQGNYEQYF
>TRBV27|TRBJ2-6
CASTRGTGASGANVLTF
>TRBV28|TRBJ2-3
CASNDRVEDTQYF
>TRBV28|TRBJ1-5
CASRSGTGSNQPQHF
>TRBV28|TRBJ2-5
CASSFRGQEKETQYF
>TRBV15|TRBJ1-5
CATSRDPGSNQPQHF
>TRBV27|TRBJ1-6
CASRPSGQPYSPLHF
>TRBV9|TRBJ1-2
CASSRTGSFDGYTF
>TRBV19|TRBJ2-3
CASSLTRADTQYF
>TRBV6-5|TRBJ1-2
CASSPGNGYTF
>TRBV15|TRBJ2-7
CATSRLAGVEAEQYF
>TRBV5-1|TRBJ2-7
CASSFKAGGLYEQYF
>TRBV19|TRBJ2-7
CASSLGTGTGAYEQYF
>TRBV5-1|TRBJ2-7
CASSLADSSYEQYF
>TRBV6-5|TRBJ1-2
CASRTGGAGYTF
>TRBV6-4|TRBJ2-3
CASSGLAGHVDTQYF
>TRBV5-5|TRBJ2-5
CASSPPWADQETQYF
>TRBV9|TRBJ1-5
CASSVGQGNQPQHF
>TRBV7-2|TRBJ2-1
CASSLLAASNEQFF
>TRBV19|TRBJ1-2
CASSNRQGQDGYTF
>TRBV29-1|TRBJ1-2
CSVEATGEKSYGYTF
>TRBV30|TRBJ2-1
CAFSQGYNEQFF
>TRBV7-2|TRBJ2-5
CASSSNRDRGRETQYF
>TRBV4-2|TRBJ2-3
CASSPSLGRPSTDTQYF
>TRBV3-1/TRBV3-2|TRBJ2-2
CASSPWDSRTGELFF
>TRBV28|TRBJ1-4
CASSSRGGGWTNEKLFF
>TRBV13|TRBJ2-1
CASSLTGGNSYNEQFF
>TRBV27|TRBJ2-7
CASSFDTRLADPYEQYF
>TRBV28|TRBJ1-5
CASSPGTGSQPQHF
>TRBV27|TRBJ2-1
CASSFLARGTRAEQFF
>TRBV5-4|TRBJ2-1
CASSLQRGGGEQFF
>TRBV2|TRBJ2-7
CASSDELSGGTYGQYF